The clone carrying this TCR beta chain is medium-sized by share. The antigen is not known. The data were obtained in a study of early T cells in non-severe SARS-CoV-2 infection. At the level of the study: From unsorted whole blood, bulk RNA was sequenced, and the chains remained unpaired.

Study-level results: Matching results from VDJdb favored anti-spike CD8 responses, leaving private and CD4 specificities undetected.

Attached unique molecular identifiers marked individual cDNA molecules. MiXCR, applied by TCRdb to the 5' RACE reads, yields one record per CDR3 protein. Here the sample spans tens of thousands of distinct CDR3 sequences, around 5% being singletons. CDR3 length equals 14 residues. The germline gives CDR1 WNHNN, CDR2 SYGVQD (reference sequence). V gave up 6 bases and J gave up 3 bases, with 11 bases separating them. The sample consisted of whole blood. This chain joins TRBV10-1 and TRBJ2-2; D may be TRBD1 (5 bases). The source of this sequence is an adult who was a healthcare worker with PCR-confirmed SARS-CoV-2 infection or an uninfected control (not recorded which). This chain's CDR3 is CASRAGSDTGELFF. In DNA form, the CDR3 reads TGCGCCAGCAGGGCAGGGTCGGACACCGGGGAGCTGTTTTTT.